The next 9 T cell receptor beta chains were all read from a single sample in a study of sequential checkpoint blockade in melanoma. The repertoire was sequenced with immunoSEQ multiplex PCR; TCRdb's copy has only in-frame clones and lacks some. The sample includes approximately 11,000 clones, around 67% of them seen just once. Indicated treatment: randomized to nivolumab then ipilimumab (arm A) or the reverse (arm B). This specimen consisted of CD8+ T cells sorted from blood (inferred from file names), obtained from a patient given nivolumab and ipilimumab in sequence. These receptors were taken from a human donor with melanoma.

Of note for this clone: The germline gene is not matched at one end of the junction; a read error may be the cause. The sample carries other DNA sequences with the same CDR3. CDR3 DNA: TGTGCCAGTACCCCCCTGGGGAGCTCCTATAATTCCCCCCTCCACTTT. Its protein is CASTPLGSSYNSPLHF. V usage is TRBV19 and J usage is TRBJ1-6; D unresolved. This CDR3 comprises 16 residues. From germline, CDR1 is LNHDA and CDR2 SQIVND (reference sequence).

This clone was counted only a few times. This chain's CDR3 is CASSLVNEKLFF. For the CDR3, the DNA is TGTGCCAGCAGCTTAGTAAATGAAAAACTGTTTTTT. The J gene is TRBJ1-4, the V gene TRBV7-9, with no clear D. This CDR3 spans 12 amino acids. Germline CDR1 is SEHNR and CDR2 is FQNEAQ (reference sequence). The V end was cut by 1 base, the J end by 5 bases, with 2 bases between.

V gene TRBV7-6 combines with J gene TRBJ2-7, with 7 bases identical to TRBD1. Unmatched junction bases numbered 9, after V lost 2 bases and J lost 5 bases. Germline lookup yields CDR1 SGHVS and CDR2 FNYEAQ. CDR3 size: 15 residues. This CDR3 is CASSLTSGTANEQYF. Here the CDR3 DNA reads TGTGCCAGCAGCTTAACCTCCGGGACAGCCAACGAGCAGTACTTC.

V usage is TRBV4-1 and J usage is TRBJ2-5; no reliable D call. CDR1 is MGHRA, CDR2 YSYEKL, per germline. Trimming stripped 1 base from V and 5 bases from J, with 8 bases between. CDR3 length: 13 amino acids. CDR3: CASSQVPRETQYF. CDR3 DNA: TGCGCCAGCAGCCAAGTTCCCCGGGAGACCCAGTACTTC.

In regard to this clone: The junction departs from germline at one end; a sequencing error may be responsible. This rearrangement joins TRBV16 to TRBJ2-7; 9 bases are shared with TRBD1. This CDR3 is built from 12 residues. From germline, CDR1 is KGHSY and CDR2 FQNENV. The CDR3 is CASSKDRGEQCF. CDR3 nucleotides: TGTGCCAGCAGCAAGGACAGGGGAGAGCAGTGCTTC.

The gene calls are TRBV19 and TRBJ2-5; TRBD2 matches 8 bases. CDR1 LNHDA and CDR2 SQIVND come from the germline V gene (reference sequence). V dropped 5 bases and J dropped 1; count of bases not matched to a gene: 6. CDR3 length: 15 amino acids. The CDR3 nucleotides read TGTGCCAGTAGTGCCCCAACTAGCGGCCAAGAGACCCAGTACTTC. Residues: CASSAPTSGQETQYF. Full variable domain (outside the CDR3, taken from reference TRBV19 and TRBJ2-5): DGGITQSPKYLFRKEGQNVTLSCEQNLNHDAMYWYRQDPGQGLRLIYYSQIVNDFQKGDIAEGYSVSREKKESFPLTVTSAQKNPTAFYLCASSAPTSGQETQYFGPGTRLLVL.

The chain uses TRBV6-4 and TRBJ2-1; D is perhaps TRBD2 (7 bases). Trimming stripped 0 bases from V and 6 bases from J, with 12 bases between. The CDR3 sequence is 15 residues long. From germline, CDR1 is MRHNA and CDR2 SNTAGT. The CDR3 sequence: CASSDSGGGVNEQFF. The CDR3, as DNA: TGTGCCAGCAGTGACTCAGGAGGGGGGGTCAATGAGCAGTTCTTC.

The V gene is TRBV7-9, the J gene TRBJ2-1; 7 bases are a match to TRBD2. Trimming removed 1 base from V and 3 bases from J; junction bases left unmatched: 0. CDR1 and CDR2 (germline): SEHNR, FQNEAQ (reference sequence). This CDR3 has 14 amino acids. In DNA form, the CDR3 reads TGTGCCAGCAGCTTAGGGACTAGCTACAATGAGCAGTTCTTC. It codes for CASSLGTSYNEQFF.

CDR3 DNA sequence: TGCGCCAGCAGCCAAGGGGACAGCCCTGAGCCTAACTATGGCTACACCTTC. Translation gives CASSQGDSPEPNYGYTF. This chain uses TRBV4-1 with TRBJ1-2; TRBD1 matches 7 bases. Germline V gene data show CDR1 as MGHRA and CDR2 as YSYEKL. This CDR3 has 17 residues. V shed 1 base, J shed 0 bases, and the junction held 8 bases outside the gene matches.